These T cell receptor beta chains were read from a single sample in a study of technical replicates of blood from several donors. Clones were read by immunoSEQ multiplex PCR, and TCRdb kept only the in-frame ones, dropping some. The sample lists around 70,000 clones, 90% to 95% occurring once. The source material was T cells isolated from PBMCs. The receptors were gathered from a human donor in good health. The CDR3 runs from the conserved cysteine through the conserved F or W. D genes are given only for firm matches. Clone size is given for some rows only: seen once, a few or many times, or a class if the clone is expanded.

>TRBV7-3|NA|TRBD2|TRBJ2-1
TGTGCCAGCAGCTGGAGCGGGAGGGACGATGAGCAGTTCTTC
CASSWSGRDDEQFF
>TRBV7-9|NA|NA|TRBJ1-4
TGTGCCAGCAGCAGGGGGGAGGGGGAAAAACTGTTTTTT
CASSRGEGEKLFF
>TRBV21-1|NA|NA|TRBJ2-3
TGTGCCAGCAGCAAACCGGGACTAGCGCCCACAGATACGCAGTATTTT
CASSKPGLAPTDTQYF
>TRBV9|NA|TRBD2|TRBJ2-7
TGTGCCAGCAGCGTAACCTGGGGGGGGACTACGTCCTACGAGCAGTACTTC
CASSVTWGGTTSYEQYF
>TRBV14|NA|NA|TRBJ2-7
TGTGCCAGCAGGGGGGGCTCCTACGAGCAGTACTTC
CASRGGSYEQYF
>TRBV23-1|once|NA|TRBJ2-3
TGCGCCAGGGGGGAGGACCAACGACTTTTAGATACGCAGTATTTT
CARGEDQRLLDTQYF
>TRBV6-6|NA|NA|TRBJ1-5
TGTGCCAGCAGCATTGAGGGATCGGCTTATCAGCCCCAGCATTTT
CASSIEGSAYQPQHF
>TRBV27|NA|NA|TRBJ2-7
TGTGCCAGCAGTCAAAACCCTAATAGAGAGCAGTACTTC
CASSQNPNREQYF
>TRBV5-6|NA|NA|TRBJ2-7
TGTGCCAGCAGCTTGACAGTCTACGAGCAGTACTTC
CASSLTVYEQYF
>TRBV27|NA|TRBD1|TRBJ1-1
TGTGCCAGCAGTGCTTCCGGGACAGGGGGCACTGAAGCTTTCTTT
CASSASGTGGTEAFF
>TRBV6-5|NA|NA|TRBJ2-2
TGTGCCAGCAGCTTCACCGGGGAGCTGTTTTTT
CASSFTGELFF
>TRBV29-1|NA|TRBD1|TRBJ1-1
TGCAGCGTTGGGGCGGCGGGGACAGGTGACAAGGCTTTCTTT
CSVGAAGTGDKAFF
>TRBV5-6|NA|TRBD2|TRBJ2-2
TGTGCCAGCAGCTTGTTAGCGGGAGACACCGGGGAGCTGTTTTTT
CASSLLAGDTGELFF
>TRBV29-1|NA|NA|TRBJ2-7
TGCAGCGTTCTAGATAACTACGAGCAGTACTTC
CSVLDNYEQYF
>TRBV6-5|NA|TRBD2|TRBJ2-7
TGTGCCAGCAGACTACTAGCGGGCTACGAGCAGTACTTC
CASRLLAGYEQYF
>TRBV9|once|NA|TRBJ1-4
TGTGCCAGCAGCCTGGGGCCCTCTAATGAAAAACTGTTTTTT
CASSLGPSNEKLFF
>TRBV5-4|NA|TRBD2|TRBJ2-7
TGTGCCAGCAGCTTGGCCCGCGGCGGGAGGAACTCCTACGAGCAGTACTTC
CASSLARGGRNSYEQYF
>TRBV5-5|NA|NA|TRBJ2-3
TGTGCCAGCAGCCTTAGACTAGTTGTAGATACGCAGTATTTT
CASSLRLVVDTQYF
>TRBV27|once|TRBD1|TRBJ2-7
TGTGCCAGCAGTTTCTCGAGGGACAGGGCCTACGAGCAGTACTTC
CASSFSRDRAYEQYF
>TRBV4-2|NA|TRBD2|TRBJ2-3
TGTGCCAGCAGCCCGGGACTAGCGGGAGGGGGGGCAACTAGCACAGATACGCAGTATTTT
CASSPGLAGGGATSTDTQYF
>TRBV5-4|NA|NA|TRBJ2-5
TGTGCCAGCAGCTTTCCACTAGAAGAGACCCAGTACTTC
CASSFPLEETQYF
>TRBV18|NA|NA|TRBJ2-7
TGTGCCAGCTCACCTCAGGGGACATCCCTCTACGAGCAGTACTTC
CASSPQGTSLYEQYF
>TRBV9|NA|TRBD1|TRBJ2-7
TGTGCCAGCAGCGTAGGTAGGGACAGGGGCACCTACGAGCAGTACTTC
CASSVGRDRGTYEQYF
>TRBV28|NA|TRBD1|TRBJ2-5
TGTGCCAGCAGTTCGACAGGGGTAGGAGAGACCCAGTACTTC
CASSSTGVGETQYF
>TRBV6-6|NA|NA|TRBJ1-3
TGTGCCAGCAGTCTGGGCGACACCATATATTTT
CASSLGDTIYF
>TRBV7-2|NA|TRBD1|TRBJ2-7
TGTGCCAGCAGGATGGAGGGGACAGGGATCTACGAGCAGTACTTC
CASRMEGTGIYEQYF
>TRBV6-1|NA|NA|TRBJ1-1
TGTGCCAGCAGAGCCGAACGACTCCTGAACACTGAAGCTTTCTTT
CASRAERLLNTEAFF
>TRBV7-8|NA|NA|TRBJ2-1
TGTGCCAGCAGCTTAAGAGCTAGCAGCACAGGCGGGGATGAGCAGTTCTTC
CASSLRASSTGGDEQFF
>TRBV9|NA|NA|TRBJ2-3
TGTGCCAGCAGCACTCCCCCCGGGAGAACCACAGATACGCAGTATTTT
CASSTPPGRTTDTQYF
>TRBV27|NA|TRBD1|TRBJ2-1
TGTGCCAGCAGTTTGGGACAGGGGAGGGGGAATGAGCAGTTCTTC
CASSLGQGRGNEQFF
>TRBV18|NA|TRBD1|TRBJ2-1
TGTGCCAGCTCACCAGGACAGGTCTCCTACAATGAGCAGTTCTTC
CASSPGQVSYNEQFF
>TRBV7-2|NA|TRBD1|TRBJ2-7
TGTGCCAGCAGCTTAATCCTGATTCCGGACAGGGACTCCTACGAGCAGTACTTC
CASSLILIPDRDSYEQYF
>TRBV18|NA|NA|TRBJ1-3
TGTGCCAGCTCACCACAGAGAGGCTCTGGAAACACCATATATTTT
CASSPQRGSGNTIYF
>TRBV9|once|TRBD1|TRBJ1-2
TGTGCCAGCAGCGTAGCAGGGGGCGGCTACACCTTC
CASSVAGGGYTF
>TRBV25-1|NA|TRBD2|TRBJ2-1
TGTGCCAGCAGTGAATATGGGCTAGCGGGAGACAATGAGCAGTTCTTC
CASSEYGLAGDNEQFF
>TRBV19|NA|TRBD1|TRBJ2-7
TGTGCCAGTAGTTACGGGACAGGGGAATTAGGCGAGCAGTACTTC
CASSYGTGELGEQYF
>TRBV29-1|NA|TRBD1|TRBJ1-1
TGCAGCGTTAAAATACAGGGGGCGAGCACTGAAGCTTTCTTT
CSVKIQGASTEAFF
>TRBV7-9|NA|NA|TRBJ2-1
TGTGCCAGCAGCTCATACAGCTACAATGAGCAGTTCTTC
CASSSYSYNEQFF
>TRBV2|NA|TRBD2|TRBJ2-1
TGTGCCAGCAGTCCGGGACTAGCGGAGTACAATGAGCAGTTCTTC
CASSPGLAEYNEQFF
>TRBV5-1|few|NA|TRBJ2-2
TGCGCCAGCACACAGGAACAGGGGAACACCGGGGAGCTGTTTTTT
CASTQEQGNTGELFF
>TRBV30|NA|TRBD2|TRBJ2-1
TGTGCCTGGAACCCAGCGGGAGCCGAGCAGTTCTTC
CAWNPAGAEQFF
>TRBV6-5|NA|NA|TRBJ1-1
TGTGCCAGCAGTCGGGCCCCGGGACTTAATACTGAAGCTTTCTTT
CASSRAPGLNTEAFF
>TRBV6-1|NA|TRBD2|TRBJ2-1
TGTGCCAGCAGTGAACTTAGACTAGCGACCTACAATGAGCAGTTCTTC
CASSELRLATYNEQFF
>TRBV9|once|NA|TRBJ2-3
TGTGCCAGCAGCGTAGCCCAGGGGAGCTGGGATACGCAGTATTTT
CASSVAQGSWDTQYF
>TRBV27|NA|TRBD1|TRBJ1-4
TGTGCCAGCAGTGCGTACGGGACAGGGCACGAAAAACTGTTTTTT
CASSAYGTGHEKLFF
>TRBV6-1|NA|NA|TRBJ2-7
TGTGCCAGCAGTGGTCCGGACTTCTACGAGCAGTACTTC
CASSGPDFYEQYF
>TRBV27|NA|NA|TRBJ2-1
TGTGCCAGCAGTTTAGCGGGGAGCCACAATGAGCAGTTCTTC
CASSLAGSHNEQFF
>TRBV11-2|NA|TRBD2|TRBJ2-7
TGTGCCAGCACCCTCCTAGCGGGGCGCTACGAGCAGTACTTC
CASTLLAGRYEQYF
>TRBV28|NA|NA|TRBJ2-3
TGTGCCAGCAGGGACTCATATACCACAGATACGCAGTATTTT
CASRDSYTTDTQYF
>TRBV10-3|NA|TRBD1|TRBJ1-5
TGTGCCATCAGTGGGGCGACAGGGGGCGGCCAGCCCCAGCATTTT
CAISGATGGGQPQHF
>TRBV28|NA|NA|TRBJ1-1
TGTGCCAGCACCCCTCTACGGCAGGTGGCTGAAGCTTTCTTT
CASTPLRQVAEAFF
>TRBV7-9|once|NA|TRBJ2-5
TGTGCCAGCAGCCCACGGGACAAGAACCAAGAGACCCAGTACTTC
CASSPRDKNQETQYF
>TRBV25-1|NA|NA|TRBJ2-1
TGTGCCAGCAGTGAATACCTGCTAGCGGACAGCTCCTACAATGAGCAGTTCTTC
CASSEYLLADSSYNEQFF